The 21 T cell receptor beta chains reported below all come from one sample, sequenced in a study of beta chain features in type 1 diabetes. General study findings and limits: Moderate but significant shortening of TCRB CDR3s was recorded in all four CD4+ subsets from Type 1 diabetes patients.

Their antigen targets remain unknown. The whole isolated RNA underwent reverse transcription, so sequencing captured expressed TCRB transcripts. Repertoires were generated with immunoSEQ multiplex PCR, while TCRdb's copy carries only in-frame clones and drops some. This table has nearly 700,000 clones, about an eighth appearing once. The specimen sequenced was naive CD4+ T cells from blood. The origin of the receptors is a man between 18 and 35 years old with type 1 diabetes.

The chain has TRBV10-3 and TRBJ1-5, with 7 bases aligning to TRBD1. This CDR3 has 15 amino acids. The J segment lost 5 bases and the V segment lost 2 bases, leaving 6 bases of the junction unmatched. Germline CDR1 and CDR2: ENHRY and SYGVKD. CDR3 loop: CAISEGQGVHQPQHF. CDR3 DNA sequence: TGTGCCATCAGTGAGGGGCAGGGGGTCCATCAGCCCCAGCATTTT.

This clone was counted a few times. This chain joins TRBV5-6 and TRBJ1-2; tentatively, D is TRBD1 (5 bases). With 4 bases removed from V and 2 bases from J, the gap between germline ends came to 12 bases. This CDR3 is built from 14 residues. Germline loops: CDR1 SGHDT, CDR2 YYEEEE. The DNA for the CDR3 is TGTGCCAGCAGCGGCAGGGTAGTCAACTATGGCTACACCTTC. As protein: CASSGRVVNYGYTF.

The chain is built from TRBV30 and TRBJ2-1; 10 positions match TRBD1. J gave up 0 bases and V 4 bases, and 3 bases lay outside the gene matches. The CDR3 extends over 15 amino acids. Germline CDR1 GTSNPN, CDR2 SVGIG (reference sequence). The CDR3 protein is CAWNRQGASYNEQFF. The CDR3 DNA reads TGTGCCTGGAATAGACAGGGGGCCTCCTACAATGAGCAGTTCTTC.

The genes are TRBV18 and TRBJ1-2; D is undetermined. The ends were cut back, 0 bases at V and 8 bases at J, with 10 bases in the middle. Germline V CDR1 and CDR2: KGHSH, LQKENI. This CDR3 has 13 amino acids. The CDR3 loop reads CASSPPTPLGYTF. For the CDR3, the DNA is TGTGCCAGCTCACCACCGACCCCTTTGGGCTACACCTTC. Full variable domain (remainder filled in from reference TRBV18 and TRBJ1-2): NAGVMQNPRHLVRRRGQEARLRCSPMKGHSHVYWYRQLPEEGLKFMVYLQKENIIDESGMPKERFSAEFPKEGPSILRIQQVVRGDSAAYFCASSPPTPLGYTFGSGTRLTVV.

The table lists this clone with a few counts. The CDR3 sequence: CASRRTGLDEQYF. The CDR3 DNA sequence: TGTGCCAGCAGAAGGACAGGGCTGGACGAGCAGTACTTC. The chain employs TRBV25-1 and TRBJ2-7; 8 nucleotides agree with TRBD1. The germline gives CDR1 MGHDK, CDR2 SYGVNS. The CDR3 is 13 amino acids. J was trimmed by 5 bases and V by 6 bases; bases with no gene match: 6.

This clone was picked up a small number of times. The genes are TRBV2 and TRBJ1-2; D remains unclear. The CDR3 runs 12 residues. Germline V lookup: CDR1 SNHLY, CDR2 FYNNEI. Trimming shortened V by 3 bases and J by 4 bases, and 6 bases separated the two germline ends. CDR3 DNA: TGTGCCAGCAGTGAGGGTCTCTATGGCTACACCTTC. Amino acid sequence: CASSEGLYGYTF. The complete variable domain, with remaining parts taken from reference TRBV2 and TRBJ1-2, reads EPEVTQTPSHQVTQMGQEVILRCVPISNHLYFYWYRQILGQKVEFLVSFYNNEISEKSEIFDDQFSVERPDGSNFTLKIRSTKLEDSAMYFCASSEGLYGYTFGSGTRLTVV.

This clone was counted a few times. V usage is TRBV6-5 and J usage is TRBJ1-4; D call uncertain. Looked up from germline, CDR1 is MNHEY and CDR2 is SVGAGI. The CDR3 consists of 14 residues. V lost 5 bases and J lost 1, with 8 bases in between. The CDR3 sequence is CASSNRGTNEKLFF. CDR3 coding DNA: TGTGCCAGCAGTAACAGAGGAACTAATGAAAAACTGTTTTTT.

The V and J genes are TRBV4-1 and TRBJ1-4; 9 bases agree with TRBD1. Germline lookup yields CDR1 MGHRA and CDR2 YSYEKL. With 4 bases clipped from V and 8 bases from J, the junction kept 5 bases outside the gene matches. The CDR3 contains 14 residues. CDR3 nucleotide sequence: TGCGCCAGCAGCCGGGACAGGGTTGAGGAAAAACTGTTTTTT. Its protein product is CASSRDRVEEKLFF.

This rearrangement joins TRBV28 to TRBJ2-3, with TRBD2 matching 7 bases. The germline V gene encodes CDR1 MDHEN and CDR2 SYDVKM. The CDR3 extends over 17 amino acids. Unmatched junction bases numbered 12, after V lost 6 bases and J lost 0 bases. The CDR3 region is CASSRVGLVESTDTQYF. Written as DNA, the CDR3 is TGTGCCAGCAGCCGAGTTGGACTAGTCGAAAGCACAGATACGCAGTATTTT.

This chain joins TRBV13 and TRBJ2-7; the D call may be TRBD1 or TRBD2 (6 bases each). Germline V CDR1 and CDR2: PRHDT, FYEKMQ (reference sequence). The CDR3 covers 16 residues. V lost 0 bases and J lost 3, with 15 bases in between. The CDR3 is CASSLGTGVRGYEQYF. The CDR3 DNA reads TGTGCCAGCAGCTTAGGGACGGGGGTCAGGGGCTACGAGCAGTACTTC.

The chain's CDR3 is CASSQAQGTGADTQYF. In DNA, the CDR3 is TGTGCCAGCAGCCAAGCCCAAGGGACGGGGGCAGATACGCAGTATTTT. The V call is TRBV4-2, the J call TRBJ2-3; the D gene is possibly TRBD2 (6 bases). Germline lookup yields CDR1 LGHNA and CDR2 YNFKEQ. The V gene lost 1 base and the J gene lost 4 bases, with 15 bases spanning the gap. CDR3 length equals 16 residues.

This clone has only a few counts. V gene TRBV18 combines with J gene TRBJ1-2, with a possible D match to TRBD1 (5 bases). The ends were cut back, 4 bases at V and 3 bases at J, with 12 bases in the middle. Looked up from germline, CDR1 is KGHSH and CDR2 is LQKENI. The CDR3 loop spans 14 amino acids. CDR3 amino acids: CASSLGHPYYGYTF. In nucleotides, the CDR3 is TGTGCCAGCTCACTTGGACACCCTTACTATGGCTACACCTTC. The full variable domain, rest sourced from reference TRBV18 and TRBJ1-2, is NAGVMQNPRHLVRRRGQEARLRCSPMKGHSHVYWYRQLPEEGLKFMVYLQKENIIDESGMPKERFSAEFPKEGPSILRIQQVVRGDSAAYFCASSLGHPYYGYTFGSGTRLTVV.

This clone came up a few times. The gene calls are TRBV11-3 and TRBJ1-2; 7 bases map to TRBD1. Germline assignment: CDR1 SGHNT and CDR2 YENEEA. CDR3 length: 13 amino acids. After removal of 5 bases from V and 4 bases from J, the junction contained 4 bases not matched to a gene. CDR3 in amino acids: CASSQGQSYGYTF. The CDR3 nucleotides read TGTGCCAGCAGCCAGGGACAGAGCTATGGCTACACCTTC.

This clone was seen a few times. This rearrangement joins TRBV2 to TRBJ1-2, with TRBD1 matching 8 bases. The CDR3 has 14 amino acids. With V trimmed by 1 base and J by 4 bases, 2 bases remained unmatched. Germline assignment: CDR1 SNHLY and CDR2 FYNNEI. The CDR3 here is CASSEGTGIYGYTF. DNA for the CDR3: TGTGCCAGCAGTGAAGGGACAGGGATCTATGGCTACACCTTC.

For this clone: Other DNA sequences from this sample encode an identical CDR3 as well. The rearrangement joins TRBV28 to TRBJ1-2, with 8 bases fitting TRBD1. After removal of 5 bases from V and 4 bases from J, the junction contained 6 bases not matched to a gene. The length of the CDR3 is 14 residues. Germline CDR1 MDHEN, CDR2 SYDVKM. CDR3 sequence reads: CASSPGTGLYGYTF. The CDR3 DNA reads TGTGCCAGCAGTCCCGGGACAGGCCTCTATGGCTACACCTTC.

This clone came up a few times. This rearrangement joins TRBV10-1 to TRBJ2-7, with TRBD2 matching 7 bases. Germline assignment: CDR1 WNHNN and CDR2 SYGVQD (reference sequence). The CDR3 consists of 15 residues. V lost 2 bases to trimming and J lost 0 bases; unmatched junction nucleotides: 4. This CDR3 reads CASSEERDGSYEQYF. The CDR3 DNA reads TGCGCCAGCAGTGAGGAGCGGGACGGCTCCTACGAGCAGTACTTC.

The rearrangement uses TRBV25-1 and TRBJ1-1; TRBD1 agrees at 7 bases. The CDR3 has 15 amino acids. The V segment lost 7 bases and the J segment 0 bases; nucleotides outside the gene matches: 8. The V gene's germline CDR1 is MGHDK and CDR2 SYGVNS. The CDR3 nucleotides are TGTGCCAGCACCGAGACAGGGCTTATGAACACTGAAGCTTTCTTT. Translated: CASTETGLMNTEAFF.

The chain links TRBV18 to TRBJ1-1, with TRBD1 matching 8 bases. Per germline, CDR1 KGHSH and CDR2 LQKENI. The CDR3 has 14 residues. J was trimmed by 1 base and V by 5 bases; bases with no gene match: 3. DNA for the CDR3: TGTGCCAGCTCAGGACAGGGTACGAACACTGAAGCTTTCTTT. This translates into CASSGQGTNTEAFF.

V gene TRBV10-2 combines with J gene TRBJ2-4; the D gene is possibly TRBD2 (7 bases). From germline, CDR1 is WSHSY and CDR2 SAAADI. The ends were cut back, 0 bases at V and 8 bases at J, with 14 bases in the middle. The CDR3 covers 15 residues. CDR3 DNA sequence: TGCGCCAGCAGTGAGTCGTGGGAGGGGGTGGACATTCAGTACTTC. Protein sequence: CASSESWEGVDIQYF.

The rearrangement links TRBV2 to TRBJ1-1; tentatively, D is TRBD1 (5 bases). This CDR3 spans 14 amino acids. Per the germline V gene, CDR1 is SNHLY and CDR2 is FYNNEI. With 4 bases removed from V and 1 base from J, the gap between germline ends came to 10 bases. As DNA, the CDR3 is TGTGCCAGCAGTGTGCCGAGGGGGAACACTGAAGCTTTCTTT. Its translation: CASSVPRGNTEAFF.

This clone appeared once. The J gene is TRBJ2-1, the V gene TRBV7-7; 7 nucleotides align to TRBD2. V lost 1 base to trimming and J lost 8 bases; unmatched junction nucleotides: 5. From germline, CDR1 is SSHAT and CDR2 FNYEAQ (reference sequence). CDR3 length: 14 residues. The DNA for the CDR3 is TGTGCCAGCAGCTTAGTGCAGGGAGGGGATGAGCAGTTCTTC. It is translated as CASSLVQGGDEQFF. Variable domain in full (rest from reference TRBV7-7 and TRBJ2-1): GAGVSQSPRYKVTKRGQDVTLRCDPISSHATLYWYQQALGQGPEFLTYFNYEAQPDKSGLPSDRFSAERPEGSISTLTIQRTEQRDSAMYRCASSLVQGGDEQFFGPGTRLTVL.